The 5 T cell receptor beta chains listed next were all sequenced from one sample in a study of OX40 agonist ivuxolimab in advanced cancers. This table comes from immunoSEQ multiplex PCR, and its TCRdb copy is limited to in-frame clones, with some not included. The sample yields about 68,000 clones, more than 75% seen once. The sample in question was CD4+ or CD8+ T cells sorted from blood, obtained in a trial of the OX40 agonist ivuxolimab. These receptor sequences come from an adult with an advanced solid tumor such as melanoma, head and neck, liver or kidney cancer.

This chain links TRBV14 with TRBJ2-7; 8 bases agree with TRBD2. Per the germline V gene, CDR1 is SGHDN and CDR2 is FVKESK. CDR3 size: 14 residues. V dropped 5 bases and J dropped 2; count of bases not matched to a gene: 5. The CDR3 loop reads CASSEGLVAYEQYF. CDR3 nucleotides: TGTGCCAGCAGCGAGGGACTAGTAGCCTACGAGCAGTACTTC. Full variable domain (missing parts from reference TRBV14 and TRBJ2-7): EAGVTQFPSHSVIEKGQTVTLRCDPISGHDNLYWYRRVMGKEIKFLLHFVKESKQDESGMPNNRFLAERTGGTYSTLKVQPAELEDSGVYFCASSEGLVAYEQYFGPGTRLTVT.

This clone was seen just once. The V call is TRBV6-1, the J call TRBJ1-3; no clear D gene. In germline, CDR1 is MNHNS, CDR2 SASEGT. V was trimmed by 5 bases and J by 0 bases, leaving 5 bases between them. The length of the CDR3 is 13 residues. CDR3: CASSWDSGNTIYF. The CDR3 DNA sequence: TGTGCCAGCAGTTGGGACTCTGGAAACACCATATATTTT.

The V and J genes are TRBV7-2 and TRBJ1-3; D remains ambiguous. The V gene's germline CDR1 is SGHTA and CDR2 FQGNSA. The V and J ends lost 1 base and 4 bases respectively, with 8 bases between them. The CDR3 extends over 14 amino acids. CDR3 bases: TGTGCCAGCAGCTTAGGACTTGAGGGAAACACCATATATTTT. Its translation: CASSLGLEGNTIYF. The full variable domain, completed using reference TRBV7-2 and TRBJ1-3, is GAGVSQSPSNKVTEKGKDVELRCDPISGHTALYWYRQSLGQGLEFLIYFQGNSAPDKSGLPSDRFSAERTGGSVSTLTIQRTQQEDSAVYLCASSLGLEGNTIYFGEGSWLTVV.

This clone turned up a few times. This chain links TRBV18 with TRBJ1-3; D gene ambiguous. The CDR3 has 12 amino acids. Germline-derived CDR1 and CDR2 are KGHSH and LQKENI. Trimming took off 0 bases at V and 4 bases at J, with 1 base between the two ends. Here the CDR3 reads CASSPPGNTIYF. CDR3 sequence (DNA): TGTGCCAGCTCACCACCCGGAAACACCATATATTTT. The entire variable domain, with the rest obtained from reference TRBV18 and TRBJ1-3, is as follows: NAGVMQNPRHLVRRRGQEARLRCSPMKGHSHVYWYRQLPEEGLKFMVYLQKENIIDESGMPKERFSAEFPKEGPSILRIQQVVRGDSAAYFCASSPPGNTIYFGEGSWLTVV.

The rearrangement joins TRBV5-1 to TRBJ2-5; 8 bases are shared with TRBD1. CDR3 length: 15 amino acids. Trimming took 8 bases from V and 3 from J; bases not matched to a gene: 12. Germline V gene lookup returns CDR1 SGHRS and CDR2 YFSETQ. The DNA of the CDR3 is TGCGCCAGTTCCCGACAGGGGATGGGGGAAGAGACCCAGTACTTC. As protein: CASSRQGMGEETQYF.